The 5 T cell receptor beta chains below come from one sample, sequenced in a study of blood T cell repertoires in COVID-19. Here immunoSEQ multiplex PCR was the method, and the copy in TCRdb shows in-frame clones only, minus some. This sample carries around 84,000 clones, approximately 86% of them seen once, and the ten largest clones take about a sixth. The sample was peripheral blood. The receptors stem from a man older than 75 with active or convalescent COVID-19.

This clone was seen only a few times. V and J are TRBV28 and TRBJ2-1, with TRBD2 identical over 10 bases. The germline V gene encodes CDR1 MDHEN and CDR2 SYDVKM. V lost 6 bases and J lost 8; bases outside the gene matches: 4. The CDR3 is 13 residues long. The CDR3 bases are TGTGCCAGCAGCCGCGGACTAGCGGATGAGCAGTTCTTC. It codes for CASSRGLADEQFF.

The chain recombines TRBV14 with TRBJ1-2, with D uncertain. This CDR3 has 13 residues. CDR1 is SGHDN, CDR2 FVKESK, per germline. V shed 4 bases and J shed 6 bases, with 12 bases lying between them. The CDR3, as DNA: TGTGCCAGCAGCCCTTGGCCCCTAGATGGCTACACCTTC. Amino acids: CASSPWPLDGYTF. Looking up the rest from reference TRBV14 and TRBJ1-2 gives the full variable domain: EAGVTQFPSHSVIEKGQTVTLRCDPISGHDNLYWYRRVMGKEIKFLLHFVKESKQDESGMPNNRFLAERTGGTYSTLKVQPAELEDSGVYFCASSPWPLDGYTFGSGTRLTVV.

This chain connects TRBV28 to TRBJ1-4, with a possible D match to TRBD1 (6 bases). Germline-derived CDR1 and CDR2 are MDHEN and SYDVKM. CDR3 length: 14 amino acids. V was cut by 2 bases and J by 4 bases, with 8 bases left in between. CDR3 in amino acids: CASSLGTYNEKLFF. The CDR3 DNA reads as TGTGCCAGCAGTTTAGGGACATATAATGAAAAACTGTTTTTT.

The rearrangement uses TRBV3-1 (or the pseudogene TRBV3-2) and TRBJ1-5, with 10 bases aligning to TRBD1. Per germline, CDR1 LGHDT and CDR2 YNNKEL (reference sequence). This CDR3 has 15 amino acids. J was trimmed by 9 bases and V by 0 bases; bases with no gene match: 5. The CDR3 region is CASSQDGTGVRPQHF. DNA for the CDR3: TGTGCCAGCAGCCAAGACGGGACAGGGGTTCGGCCCCAGCATTTT.

This chain links TRBV7-9 with TRBJ1-4; TRBD1 is a possible D gene (6 bases). Germline V gives CDR1 SEHNR, CDR2 FQNEAQ (reference sequence). The CDR3 totals 14 residues. Trimming pared 7 bases from V and 7 bases from J, leaving 16 bases between. The chain's CDR3 is CASIAGAWGEKLFF. The CDR3 nucleotides are TGTGCCAGCATCGCAGGGGCCTGGGGTGAAAAACTGTTTTTT.